The 30 T cell receptor beta chains listed next were all sequenced from one sample in a study of T cell changes during pregnancy in multiple sclerosis. Measured with immunoSEQ multiplex PCR; TCRdb has only the in-frame clones, and not every one. The sample holds around 130,000 clones, about 96% seen once. The sequenced sample was peripheral blood, obtained after pregnancy. The receptors originated from a female donor with multiple sclerosis, enrolled in a pregnancy study.

CDR3 coding DNA: TGTGCCAGCAGCTTGGGGACTAGCGGGCTCCAAGAGACCCAGTACTTC. Residues: CASSLGTSGLQETQYF. V usage is TRBV11-3 and J usage is TRBJ2-5, with 12 bases aligning to TRBD2. After removal of 3 bases from V and 1 base from J, the junction contained 3 bases not matched to a gene. Germline lookup yields CDR1 SGHNT and CDR2 YENEEA. This CDR3 has 16 amino acids.

The sample holds one count of this clone. This chain uses TRBV4-2 with TRBJ1-1, with D maybe TRBD1 (5 bases). Germline CDR1 and CDR2: LGHNA and YNFKEQ. The CDR3 totals 15 residues. The V end was cut by 0 bases, the J end by 5 bases, with 13 bases between. The CDR3 here is CASSQEDGGITEAFF. CDR3 sequence (DNA): TGTGCCAGCAGCCAAGAAGACGGGGGAATAACTGAAGCTTTCTTT.

This chain connects TRBV28 to TRBJ1-1; tentatively, D is TRBD1 (5 bases). CDR1 and CDR2 from the germline V gene are MDHEN and SYDVKM. V lost 8 bases and J 3 bases, leaving 13 bases between the germline ends. CDR3 length: 13 amino acids. The CDR3 DNA reads TGTGCCAGCCAGGGAAACCTTGACACTGAAGCTTTCTTT. As protein: CASQGNLDTEAFF.

The gene calls are TRBV7-9 and TRBJ2-5; 12 nucleotides line up with TRBD2. The CDR3 is 15 amino acids. The J segment lost 5 bases and the V segment lost 1 base, leaving 2 bases of the junction unmatched. The germline V gene encodes CDR1 SEHNR and CDR2 FQNEAQ (reference sequence). In DNA form, the CDR3 reads TGTGCCAGCAGCTTAGGACTAGCGGGAGCGGAGACCCAGTACTTC. Translation: CASSLGLAGAETQYF.

V gene TRBV7-2 combines with J gene TRBJ2-7, with D tentatively TRBD2 (5 bases). Germline CDR1 reads SGHTA; CDR2 reads FQGNSA. The CDR3 runs 13 residues. V lost 1 base to trimming and J lost 6 bases, with 10 bases between them. This chain's CDR3 is CASSLGGRGEQYF. The CDR3 DNA follows: TGTGCCAGCAGCTTAGGTGGGAGAGGCGAGCAGTACTTC.

V and J are TRBV5-1 and TRBJ2-7, with a weak D call TRBD1 (5 bases). From germline, CDR1 is SGHRS and CDR2 YFSETQ. There are 15 residues in the CDR3. V lost 4 bases to trimming and J lost 2 bases, with 16 bases between them. As DNA, the CDR3 is TGCGCCAGCAGCCCCCAGACTGGGGCAGCCTACGAGCAGTACTTC. Amino acid sequence: CASSPQTGAAYEQYF.

This clone was found a few times. The chain couples TRBV13 to TRBJ2-5; weak D call: TRBD1 (6 bases). The germline CDR1 and CDR2 sequences are PRHDT and FYEKMQ (reference sequence). Trimming shortened V by 5 bases and J by 7 bases, and 17 bases separated the two germline ends. The CDR3 consists of 14 residues. The CDR3 coding sequence is TGTGCCAGCAGCAGACTGGACAGTTCAGGGACCCAGTACTTC. It codes for CASSRLDSSGTQYF.

J is TRBJ2-3 and V is TRBV29-1, with no clear D. The germline V and J ends were trimmed by 7 bases and 1 base, with 6 bases remaining between them. The CDR3 has 11 residues. Germline V lookup: CDR1 SQVTM, CDR2 ANQGSEA. As DNA, the CDR3 is TGCAGCGGAGCTCGCACAGATACGCAGTATTTT. Translation gives CSGARTDTQYF.

V usage is TRBV7-2 and J usage is TRBJ2-1, with 12 nucleotides matching TRBD2. The CDR3 runs to 15 residues. J was trimmed by 9 bases and V by 8 bases; bases with no gene match: 11. In germline, CDR1 is SGHTA, CDR2 FQGNSA. The CDR3 DNA sequence: TGTGCCAGCGGACTGACTAGCGGGAGTGGGTTTGAGCAGTTCTTC. This gives the protein CASGLTSGSGFEQFF.

The chain links TRBV15 to TRBJ2-7; the match to TRBD2 covers 10 bases. The J segment lost 5 bases and the V segment lost 0 bases, leaving 16 bases of the junction unmatched. Germline V lookup: CDR1 LNHNV, CDR2 YYDKDF (reference sequence). The CDR3 is 19 amino acids. The CDR3 coding sequence is TGTGCCACCAGCAGAGATCTTGCCAGCGGGAGGGCCGTTGGCCACGAGCAGTACTTC. Amino acid sequence: CATSRDLASGRAVGHEQYF.

V and J are TRBV7-8 and TRBJ1-4; TRBD1 aligns across 10 bases. V was clipped by 3 bases and J by 8 bases; unmatched bases: 12. Germline loops: CDR1 SGHVS, CDR2 FQNEAQ. CDR3 length: 17 residues. CDR3 bases: TGTGCCAGCAGCTTTCCCGGGACAGGGGAGCTTAGGGAAAAACTGTTTTTT. It codes for CASSFPGTGELREKLFF.

The gene calls are TRBV15 and TRBJ2-1; 9 bases are a match to TRBD2. Germline trimming cut 8 bases from V and 7 bases from J; bases unmatched to any gene: 21. The CDR3 runs 18 residues. Per the germline V gene, CDR1 is LNHNV and CDR2 is YYDKDF (reference sequence). CDR3 nucleotides: TGTGCCACCGAGATGTCACGGGGAATAGCGGGAGTGGGGAATGAGCAGTTCTTC. The encoded protein is CATEMSRGIAGVGNEQFF.

This sequence joins TRBV7-9 and TRBJ1-5, with 7 bases identical to TRBD1. In germline, CDR1 is SEHNR, CDR2 FQNEAQ (reference sequence). The V segment lost 5 bases and the J segment 7 bases; nucleotides outside the gene matches: 8. This CDR3 contains 14 residues. CDR3 amino acids: CASSPDRVGQPQHF. CDR3 DNA sequence: TGTGCCAGCAGCCCCGACAGGGTGGGCCAGCCCCAGCATTTT.

The chain joins TRBV6-5 to TRBJ1-5; 8 bases map to TRBD1. V lost 6 bases, J lost 4 bases, and 5 bases stayed unmatched. CDR3 length: 14 amino acids. Germline lookup yields CDR1 MNHEY and CDR2 SVGAGI. CDR3 loop: CASSRGRQNQPQHF. The CDR3 nucleotides read TGTGCCAGCAGCAGGGGGCGGCAAAATCAGCCCCAGCATTTT.

CDR3 DNA: TGTGCCAGCAGCTCTCCAATAGACAGGGATGACACTGAAGCTTTCTTT. Translated: CASSSPIDRDDTEAFF. This chain connects TRBV7-9 to TRBJ1-1; 7 positions match TRBD1. Germline V gene lookup returns CDR1 SEHNR and CDR2 FQNEAQ (reference sequence). Trimming cost V 4 bases and J 3 bases; bases outside gene matches: 11. This CDR3 has 16 amino acids.

The J gene is TRBJ2-1, the V gene TRBV7-3; possibly TRBD2 for D (6 bases). Germline CDR1 reads SGHTA; CDR2 reads FQGTGA. V shed 5 bases and J shed 4 bases, with 9 bases lying between them. The CDR3 contains 13 residues. CDR3 sequence reads: CASSPGTYNEQFF. Written as DNA, the CDR3 is TGTGCCAGCAGCCCGGGGACTTACAATGAGCAGTTCTTC.

The chain couples TRBV20-1 to TRBJ1-2; D is perhaps TRBD1 (6 bases). The V gene's germline CDR1 is DFQATT and CDR2 SNEGSKA (reference sequence). V lost 5 bases and J lost 4, with 8 bases in between. CDR3 length: 11 residues. CDR3 nucleotides: TGCAGTGCTTACAGGGTCTATGGCTACACCTTC. This gives the protein CSAYRVYGYTF.

This chain joins TRBV18 and TRBJ1-2, with D possibly matching TRBD1 (6 bases). The CDR3 is 14 residues long. The germline V gene has CDR1 KGHSH and CDR2 LQKENI. The V end was cut by 3 bases, the J end by 10 bases, with 18 bases between. This CDR3 reads CASSPTATDRPYTF. The CDR3 nucleotides read TGTGCCAGCTCACCGACGGCCACGGACAGACCCTACACCTTC.

V usage is TRBV29-1 and J usage is TRBJ2-5; 10 bases fit TRBD2. The trim removed 4 bases at V and 0 bases at J, leaving 5 bases unmatched. Looked up from germline, CDR1 is SQVTM and CDR2 is ANQGSEA. The CDR3 has 15 residues. In nucleotides, the CDR3 is TGCAGCGTTGTAACCCTAGCGGGAGACCAAGAGACCCAGTACTTC. Translating it yields CSVVTLAGDQETQYF. The full variable domain, its missing parts supplied by reference TRBV29-1 and TRBJ2-5, is SAVISQKPSRDICQRGTSLTIQCQVDSQVTMMFWYRQQPGQSLTLIATANQGSEATYESGFVIDKFPISRPNLTFSTLTVSNMSPEDSSIYLCSVVTLAGDQETQYFGPGTRLLVL.

The chain has TRBV27 and TRBJ2-7; tentative D call: TRBD1 (6 bases). The CDR3 consists of 14 residues. Trimming took 2 bases from V and 2 from J, leaving 10 bases between them. Germline CDR1 is MNHEY and CDR2 is SMNVEV (reference sequence). The CDR3 spells CASSLGGRAYEQYF. The CDR3 region has the DNA TGTGCCAGCAGTTTAGGGGGCCGGGCCTACGAGCAGTACTTC.

Remarks on this clone: The sample contains more than one DNA sequence encoding this CDR3. The V call is TRBV5-1, the J call TRBJ2-7, with D unresolved. CDR3 length: 13 amino acids. V dropped 0 bases and J dropped 0 bases, with 4 bases sitting between them. The V gene's germline CDR1 is SGHRS and CDR2 YFSETQ. Here the CDR3 DNA reads TGCGCCAGCAGCTTGGGCAGCTCCTACGAGCAGTACTTC. This gives the protein CASSLGSSYEQYF.

This clone was seen a single time. The V gene is TRBV5-1, the J gene TRBJ1-1; tentatively, D is TRBD1 (6 bases). This CDR3 is 14 amino acids long. V dropped 2 bases and J dropped 1 base, with 9 bases sitting between them. CDR1 is SGHRS and CDR2 is YFSETQ in the germline V gene. The CDR3 sequence: CASSFSGANTEAFF. The CDR3 DNA reads as TGCGCCAGCAGCTTCTCAGGGGCGAACACTGAAGCTTTCTTT.

The chain links TRBV19 to TRBJ2-5; 8 nucleotides line up with TRBD1. V shed 3 bases and J 5 bases; nucleotides not matched to a gene: 11. The CDR3 is made up of 16 amino acids. The V gene's germline CDR1 is LNHDA and CDR2 SQIVND (reference sequence). The CDR3: CASSMVGTGASETQYF. For the CDR3, the DNA is TGTGCCAGTAGTATGGTCGGGACAGGAGCCTCGGAGACCCAGTACTTC.

The chain is built from TRBV4-3 and TRBJ2-2; D is perhaps TRBD1 (6 bases). V lost 2 bases and J 5 bases, leaving 15 bases between the germline ends. The length of the CDR3 is 16 residues. Germline V gives CDR1 LGHNA, CDR2 YSLEER. CDR3: CASSQRWAGETGELFF. CDR3 nucleotides: TGCGCCAGCAGCCAAAGGTGGGCAGGGGAGACCGGGGAGCTGTTTTTT.

About this clone itself: The limits of the CDR3 on the DNA are not certain, so only TCRdb's listed CDR3 is given. The chain recombines TRBV2 with TRBJ2-3; the tabulated D call, TRBD2, remains unverified against the DNA. CDR1 and CDR2 (germline): SNHLY, FYNNEI. The CDR3 sequence runs 12 residues, both termini included. The CDR3 sequence is CASKIAVAKGTF.

The chain uses TRBV27 and TRBJ2-1; 9 positions match TRBD2. Germline V gene sequence: CDR1 MNHEY, CDR2 SMNVEV (reference sequence). Trimming took 2 bases from V and 5 from J; bases not matched to a gene: 7. CDR3 size: 16 residues. DNA of the CDR3: TGTGCCAGCAGTTTAGTTGCGGGAGGGTATAACAATGAGCAGTTCTTC. Translated, it gives CASSLVAGGYNNEQFF.

The chain uses TRBV7-6 and TRBJ2-1; 7 bases map to TRBD2. Per the germline V gene, CDR1 is SGHVS and CDR2 is FNYEAQ. The CDR3 sequence is 18 residues long. The V gene end was trimmed by 2 bases and the J gene end by 4 bases; junction bases not matched to a gene: 14. The CDR3 spells CASSLFPPAGLDYNEQFF. The CDR3 coding sequence is TGTGCCAGCAGCTTATTCCCCCCAGCGGGACTTGATTACAATGAGCAGTTCTTC. The full variable domain, in which reference TRBV7-6 and TRBJ2-1 provide the parts outside the CDR3, is GAGVSQSPRYKVTKRGQDVALRCDPISGHVSLYWYRQALGQGPEFLTYFNYEAQQDKSGLPNDRFSAERPEGSISTLTIQRTEQRDSAMYRCASSLFPPAGLDYNEQFFGPGTRLTVL.

This clone was detected only once. V usage is TRBV2 and J usage is TRBJ1-2, with TRBD1 identical over 9 bases. The CDR3 length is 13 residues. Germline-derived CDR1 and CDR2 are SNHLY and FYNNEI. J was trimmed by 8 bases and V by 7 bases; bases with no gene match: 8. The CDR3 DNA is TGTGCCAGCAATTGGGGACAGGGCTTCGGCTACACCTTC. Translated, it gives CASNWGQGFGYTF.

This chain links TRBV19 with TRBJ2-5; a weak D match, TRBD2 (6 bases). Trimming stripped 5 bases from V and 4 bases from J, with 17 bases between. Germline lookup yields CDR1 LNHDA and CDR2 SQIVND (reference sequence). This CDR3 region has 15 residues. CDR3 region: CASSPGGTALETQYF. CDR3 bases: TGTGCCAGTAGTCCCGGAGGGACGGCACTAGAGACCCAGTACTTC. Complete variable domain (other parts from reference TRBV19 and TRBJ2-5): DGGITQSPKYLFRKEGQNVTLSCEQNLNHDAMYWYRQDPGQGLRLIYYSQIVNDFQKGDIAEGYSVSREKKESFPLTVTSAQKNPTAFYLCASSPGGTALETQYFGPGTRLLVL.

The chain joins TRBV28 to TRBJ2-7; D uncertain. The germline V gene has CDR1 MDHEN and CDR2 SYDVKM. The CDR3 has 15 residues. V was shortened by 5 bases and J by 6 bases, with 20 bases between the two germline ends. The chain's CDR3 is CASSPGGTTGVEQYF. The CDR3 DNA reads TGTGCCAGCAGTCCCGGTGGTACCACGGGTGTCGAGCAGTACTTC.